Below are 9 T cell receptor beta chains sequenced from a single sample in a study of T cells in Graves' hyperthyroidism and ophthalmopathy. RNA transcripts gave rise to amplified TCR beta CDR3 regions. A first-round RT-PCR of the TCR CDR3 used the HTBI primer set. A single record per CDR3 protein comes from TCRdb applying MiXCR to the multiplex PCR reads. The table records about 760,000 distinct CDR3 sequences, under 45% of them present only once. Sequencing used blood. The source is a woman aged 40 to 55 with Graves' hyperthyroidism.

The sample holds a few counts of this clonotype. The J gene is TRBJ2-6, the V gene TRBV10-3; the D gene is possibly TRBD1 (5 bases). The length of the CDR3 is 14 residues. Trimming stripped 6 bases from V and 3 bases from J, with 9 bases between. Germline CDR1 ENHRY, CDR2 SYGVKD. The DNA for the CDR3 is TGTGCCATCAGGCAGGGTGGTGGGGCCAACGTCCTGACTTTC. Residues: CAIRQGGGANVLTF.

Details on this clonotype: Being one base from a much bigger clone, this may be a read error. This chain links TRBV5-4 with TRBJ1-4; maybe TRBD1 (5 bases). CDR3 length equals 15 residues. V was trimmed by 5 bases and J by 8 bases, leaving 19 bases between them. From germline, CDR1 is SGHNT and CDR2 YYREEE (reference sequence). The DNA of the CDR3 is TGTGCCAGCAGTCCCCGGGGGATTGGGGGGGAAAAACTGTTTTTT. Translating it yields CASSPRGIGGEKLFF.

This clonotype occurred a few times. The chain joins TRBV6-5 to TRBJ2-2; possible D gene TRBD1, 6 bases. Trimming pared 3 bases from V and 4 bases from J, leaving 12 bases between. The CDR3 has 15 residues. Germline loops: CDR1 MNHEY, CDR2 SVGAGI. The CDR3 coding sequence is TGTGCCAGCAGTTATACAGGGTGGGGCACCGGGGAGCTGTTTTTT. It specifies CASSYTGWGTGELFF.

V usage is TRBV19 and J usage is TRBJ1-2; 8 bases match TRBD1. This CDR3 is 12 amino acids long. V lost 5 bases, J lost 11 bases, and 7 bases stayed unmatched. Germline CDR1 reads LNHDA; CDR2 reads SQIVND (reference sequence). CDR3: CASSPRTGLYTF. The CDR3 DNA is TGTGCCAGTAGTCCTCGGACAGGGTTATACACCTTC.

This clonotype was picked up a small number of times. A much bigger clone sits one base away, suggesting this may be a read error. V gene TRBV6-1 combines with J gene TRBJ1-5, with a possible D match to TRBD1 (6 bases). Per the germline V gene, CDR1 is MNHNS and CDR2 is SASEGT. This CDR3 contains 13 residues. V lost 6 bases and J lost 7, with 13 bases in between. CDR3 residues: CASRNREGQPQHF. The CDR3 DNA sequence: TGTGCCAGCAGGAACAGGGAGGGACAGCCCCAGCATTTT.

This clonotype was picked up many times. The CDR3 sequence is CATSRARTGIYGYTF. The CDR3 DNA sequence: TGTGCCACCAGCAGAGCCAGGACAGGGATCTATGGCTACACCTTC. The chain has TRBV15 and TRBJ1-2, with TRBD1 identical over 8 bases. Germline CDR1 and CDR2: LNHNV and YYDKDF (reference sequence). With V trimmed by 1 base and J by 4 bases, 5 bases remained unmatched. The CDR3 contains 15 residues.

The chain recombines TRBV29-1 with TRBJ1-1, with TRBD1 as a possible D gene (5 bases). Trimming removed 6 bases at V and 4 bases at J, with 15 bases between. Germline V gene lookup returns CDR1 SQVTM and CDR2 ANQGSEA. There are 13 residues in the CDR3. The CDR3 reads CSVLKQEGTEAFF. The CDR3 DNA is TGCAGCGTCCTTAAACAGGAGGGCACTGAAGCTTTCTTT.

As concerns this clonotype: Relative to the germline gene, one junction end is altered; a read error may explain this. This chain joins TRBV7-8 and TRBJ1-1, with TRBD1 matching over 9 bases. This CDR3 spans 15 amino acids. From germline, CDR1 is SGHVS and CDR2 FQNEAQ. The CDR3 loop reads CASGLTDRGFAEAFF. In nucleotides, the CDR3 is TGTGCCAGCGGCTTAACAGACAGGGGGTTTGCTGAAGCTTTCTTT.

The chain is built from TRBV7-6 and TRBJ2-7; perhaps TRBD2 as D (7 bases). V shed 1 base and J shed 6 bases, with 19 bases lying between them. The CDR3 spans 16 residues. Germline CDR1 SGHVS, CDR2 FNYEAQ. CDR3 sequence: CASSLGLRGRGGEQYF. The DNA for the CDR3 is TGTGCCAGCAGCTTAGGACTCCGCGGGAGAGGGGGCGAGCAGTACTTC.